This TCR beta chain was sequenced for a study of shared clonotypes between healthy human individuals. The CDR3 totals 16 residues. The V gene lost 1 base and the J gene lost 2 bases, with 11 bases spanning the gap. Germline CDR1 MDHEN, CDR2 SYDVKM. Generated by immunoSEQ multiplex PCR, the TCRdb table keeps only in-frame clones and is missing some. The top ten hold around 0.067% of the sample, which has 150,000 to 200,000 clones, roughly 91% seen once. The chain joins TRBV28 to TRBJ1-4; TRBD1 might be the D (6 bases). The receptor comes from a young woman in good health. Sample: naive CD4+ T cells sorted from blood. The subset was: CD45RA+ positively selected. CDR3 DNA: TGTGCCAGCAGTTTATCATTAGGGGGTACTAATGAAAAACTGTTTTTT. Translated, it gives CASSLSLGGTNEKLFF.